This T cell receptor (beta chain) was obtained from a study of T cells in Graves' hyperthyroidism and ophthalmopathy. About the study: Peripheral blood was drawn at first diagnosis, prior to all treatment.

TCR beta CDR3 regions were amplified from RNA transcripts. Carried out on the TCR CDR3, a first-round RT-PCR used the HTBI primer set. TCRdb re-analysed the multiplex PCR reads in MiXCR, keeping a single row per CDR3 protein. The data show about 640,000 distinct CDR3 sequences, with approximately 14% seen just once and roughly an eighth held by the top ten. In the ophthalmopathy cohort, Clinical Activity Score was at least 3, NOSPECS grade at least 4, and duration under 3 months. Study results and caveats: Stable hyperthyroidism was separated from ophthalmopathy by a model based on 13 V-J features.

CDR3 length equals 14 residues. Germline CDR1 and CDR2: MDHEN and SYDVKM. With 5 bases clipped from V and 3 bases from J, the junction kept 7 bases outside the gene matches. In this sample, this clonotype turned up a few times. The target antigen is unknown. The V gene is TRBV28, the J gene TRBJ2-7; TRBD2 matches at 7 bases. The receptor was isolated from a woman aged 45-65 years with Graves' ophthalmopathy. The material sequenced was blood. The CDR3: CASSPMRGIYEQYF. In nucleotides, the CDR3 is TGTGCCAGCAGTCCTATGCGGGGGATCTACGAGCAGTACTTC.